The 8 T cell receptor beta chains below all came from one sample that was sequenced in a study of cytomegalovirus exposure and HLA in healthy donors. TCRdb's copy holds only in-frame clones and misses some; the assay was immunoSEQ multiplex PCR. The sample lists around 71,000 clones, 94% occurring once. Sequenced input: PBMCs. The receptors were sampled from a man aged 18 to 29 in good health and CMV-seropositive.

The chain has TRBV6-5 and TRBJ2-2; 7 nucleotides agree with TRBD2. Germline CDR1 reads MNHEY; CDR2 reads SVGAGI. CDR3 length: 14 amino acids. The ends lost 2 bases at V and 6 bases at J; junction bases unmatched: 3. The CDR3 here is CASSYGGEAGELFF. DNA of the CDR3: TGTGCCAGCAGTTACGGGGGGGAAGCCGGGGAGCTGTTTTTT.

The CDR3 is CASRTQGAGNTIYF. In DNA, the CDR3 is TGTGCCAGCAGAACACAGGGGGCTGGAAACACCATATATTTT. The chain carries TRBV28 and TRBJ1-3, with TRBD1 matching 8 bases. CDR1 is MDHEN and CDR2 is SYDVKM in the germline V gene. The junction had 3 bases not matched to a gene; V was cut back by 6 bases and J by 2 bases. The CDR3 covers 14 residues.

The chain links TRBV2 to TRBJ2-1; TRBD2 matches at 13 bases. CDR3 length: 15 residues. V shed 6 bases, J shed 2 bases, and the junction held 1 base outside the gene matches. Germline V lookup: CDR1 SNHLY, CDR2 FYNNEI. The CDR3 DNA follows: TGTGCCAGCAGGGGACTAGCGGGAACCTACAATGAGCAGTTCTTC. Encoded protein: CASRGLAGTYNEQFF. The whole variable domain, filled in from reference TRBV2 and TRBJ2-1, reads EPEVTQTPSHQVTQMGQEVILRCVPISNHLYFYWYRQILGQKVEFLVSFYNNEISEKSEIFDDQFSVERPDGSNFTLKIRSTKLEDSAMYFCASRGLAGTYNEQFFGPGTRLTVL.

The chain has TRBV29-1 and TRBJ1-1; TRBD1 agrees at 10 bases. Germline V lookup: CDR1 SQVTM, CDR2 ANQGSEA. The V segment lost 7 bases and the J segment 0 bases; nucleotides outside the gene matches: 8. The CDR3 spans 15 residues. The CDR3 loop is CSAAGTGDLNTEAFF. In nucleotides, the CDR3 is TGCAGCGCCGCCGGGACAGGGGACTTGAACACTGAAGCTTTCTTT.

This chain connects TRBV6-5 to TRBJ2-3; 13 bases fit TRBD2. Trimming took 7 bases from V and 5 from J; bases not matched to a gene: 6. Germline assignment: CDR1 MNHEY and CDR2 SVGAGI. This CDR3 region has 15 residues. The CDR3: CASTAGLAGVDTQYF. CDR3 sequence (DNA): TGTGCCAGCACCGCCGGACTAGCGGGGGTAGATACGCAGTATTTT.

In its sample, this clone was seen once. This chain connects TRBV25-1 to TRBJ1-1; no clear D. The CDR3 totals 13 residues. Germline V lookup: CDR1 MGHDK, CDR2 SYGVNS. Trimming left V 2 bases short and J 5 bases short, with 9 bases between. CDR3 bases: TGTGCCAGCAGTGAAGCGGGTGGAACTGAAGCTTTCTTT. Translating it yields CASSEAGGTEAFF.

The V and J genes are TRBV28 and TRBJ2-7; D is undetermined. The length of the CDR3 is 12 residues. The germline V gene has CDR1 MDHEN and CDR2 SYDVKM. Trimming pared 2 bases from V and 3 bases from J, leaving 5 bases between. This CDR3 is CASSLTDYEQYF. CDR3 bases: TGTGCCAGCAGTTTAACAGACTACGAGCAGTACTTC.

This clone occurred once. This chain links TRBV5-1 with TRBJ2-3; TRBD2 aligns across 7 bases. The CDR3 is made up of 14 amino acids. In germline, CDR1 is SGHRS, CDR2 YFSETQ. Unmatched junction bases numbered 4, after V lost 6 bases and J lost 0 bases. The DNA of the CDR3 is TGCGCCAGCAACCCAGCGGGGAGCACAGATACGCAGTATTTT. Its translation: CASNPAGSTDTQYF.